This T cell receptor (beta chain) comes out of a study of vaccination and CD4 T cells after COVID-19. Overall study results and limits: Spike mono-reactivity was the property of 304 of 307 vaccine-specific clones in convalescent patients.

Oncomine TCR Beta short-read sequencing was applied to DNA from cultured CD4+ T cells. MiXCR, applied by TCRdb to the PCR reads, yields one record per CDR3 protein. The sample lists approximately 7,600 distinct CDR3 sequences; about 33% were seen once. The CDR3 consists of 14 residues. Germline loops: CDR1 MNHEY, CDR2 SVGAGI. The V and J ends lost 2 bases and 5 bases respectively, with 12 bases between them. As for treatment: approximately nine-day PBMC culture with coronavirus spike peptide pools or control peptides (ViraFEST assay). The unexposed donor gave CD4+ T cells before the COVID-19 pandemic (2011-2018). Four cold-coronavirus spikes and SARS-CoV-2 S/N were the probes applied, cells permitting, to CD4+ T cells from unexposed donors. About this clonotype: What it binds is not known.

This TCR derives from a human donor in good health. The chain joins TRBV6-5 to TRBJ2-5; D gene ambiguous. Material for sequencing was CD4+ T cells from blood, cultured in vitro. The CDR3 protein is CASSYTFSGETQYF. CDR3 in DNA: TGTGCCAGCAGTTACACGTTTTCTGGGGAGACCCAGTACTTC.